This T cell receptor beta chain was retrieved from a study of cytomegalovirus exposure and HLA in healthy donors (dated by TCRdb to about 2017). Regarding the research as a whole: According to a later analysis, the 120 or so validation repertoires were produced on the same platform as the 666 repertoires of the first cohort. The study aimed to test whether signatures of past pathogen exposure could be identified by cataloging public T cell receptors. Along with the approximately 650-subject first cohort, a separate validation cohort of over a hundred different subjects was used. The study combined high-throughput TCR immunosequencing, statistical association of individual TCRs with disease status, and machine learning to predict cytomegalovirus infection status. General conclusions and limits of the study: A later analysis found that TCRs clustered in the first cohort also tended to co-occur in the roughly 120 validation repertoires, with 94% of cluster scores above 0. The classifier was reported to diagnose cytomegalovirus status with high specificity and sensitivity in both the original and validation cohorts. In vitro tests confirmed that a few of the cytomegalovirus-associated TCR beta chains recognize cytomegalovirus antigens. A later analysis lacked HLA typing for the validation cohort, so it scored co-occurrence in that cohort across all 110 or so repertoires. The authors suggested that the approach could potentially be extended to other disease states and immunological phenotypes. Across donors, most TCR sequences were observed very rarely, whereas some public TCRs were present in many individuals. The study listed 164 TCR beta chains as associated with cytomegalovirus.

The protocol used for the library was the immunoSEQ multiplex PCR assay. On the study's bioinformatics: A statistical classification framework was developed to diagnose cytomegalovirus status using the catalog of TCR beta chain sequences. This is the immuneACCESS table as TCRdb keeps it, with only in-frame sequences that have V and J called. A part of the clones is gone; compared with another copy, unresolved V genes explain less than half, and the rest is unexplained. The DNA gave D and trimming, while V, J and clone size come from that table. For this sample there are over 250,000 clones; just over 85% appear just once. Of the sample, roughly 1% falls within the top ten clones. The donors were included in the validation cohort of some 120 subjects, a group kept apart from the roughly 610-subject first cohort. The CDR3 contains 18 residues, cysteine and phenylalanine counted. The entry retains the CDR3 DNA only, 54 bases that are in frame from base 1. V lost 3 bases and J lost 4 bases, and the count of bases not matched to a germline gene is 11. The germline V gene encodes CDR1 MGHDK and CDR2 SYGVNS.

On this clone: What antigen it recognizes has not been identified. No base qualities exist here, and no much larger clone lies one base off it.

The sequenced sample consisted of PBMCs. This TCR derives from a woman under 30 in good health and CMV-seronegative. The chain is encoded by TRBV25-1 joined to TRBJ2-3, with TRBD2 identical over 12 junction bases. The DNA is TGTGCCAGCAGTGATCCTCTAGCGGGAGGGCCGGTGGCAGATACGCAGTATTTT. The translation is CASSDPLAGGPVADTQYF.